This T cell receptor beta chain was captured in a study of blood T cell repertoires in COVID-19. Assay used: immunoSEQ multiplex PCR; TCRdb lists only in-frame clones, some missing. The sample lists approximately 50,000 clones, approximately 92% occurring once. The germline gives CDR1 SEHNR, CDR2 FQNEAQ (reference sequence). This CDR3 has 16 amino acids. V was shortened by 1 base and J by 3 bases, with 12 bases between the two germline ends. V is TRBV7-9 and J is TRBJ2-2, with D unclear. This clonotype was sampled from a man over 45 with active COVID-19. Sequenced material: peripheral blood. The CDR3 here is CASSLDVAGHTGELFF. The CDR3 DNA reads TGTGCCAGCAGCTTAGATGTCGCTGGGCACACCGGGGAGCTGTTTTTT. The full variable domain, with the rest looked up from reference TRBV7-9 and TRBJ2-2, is DTGVSQNPRHKITKRGQNVTFRCDPISEHNRLYWYRQTLGQGPEFLTYFQNEAQLEKSRLLSDRFSAERPKGSFSTLEIQRTEQGDSAMYLCASSLDVAGHTGELFFGEGSRLTVL.